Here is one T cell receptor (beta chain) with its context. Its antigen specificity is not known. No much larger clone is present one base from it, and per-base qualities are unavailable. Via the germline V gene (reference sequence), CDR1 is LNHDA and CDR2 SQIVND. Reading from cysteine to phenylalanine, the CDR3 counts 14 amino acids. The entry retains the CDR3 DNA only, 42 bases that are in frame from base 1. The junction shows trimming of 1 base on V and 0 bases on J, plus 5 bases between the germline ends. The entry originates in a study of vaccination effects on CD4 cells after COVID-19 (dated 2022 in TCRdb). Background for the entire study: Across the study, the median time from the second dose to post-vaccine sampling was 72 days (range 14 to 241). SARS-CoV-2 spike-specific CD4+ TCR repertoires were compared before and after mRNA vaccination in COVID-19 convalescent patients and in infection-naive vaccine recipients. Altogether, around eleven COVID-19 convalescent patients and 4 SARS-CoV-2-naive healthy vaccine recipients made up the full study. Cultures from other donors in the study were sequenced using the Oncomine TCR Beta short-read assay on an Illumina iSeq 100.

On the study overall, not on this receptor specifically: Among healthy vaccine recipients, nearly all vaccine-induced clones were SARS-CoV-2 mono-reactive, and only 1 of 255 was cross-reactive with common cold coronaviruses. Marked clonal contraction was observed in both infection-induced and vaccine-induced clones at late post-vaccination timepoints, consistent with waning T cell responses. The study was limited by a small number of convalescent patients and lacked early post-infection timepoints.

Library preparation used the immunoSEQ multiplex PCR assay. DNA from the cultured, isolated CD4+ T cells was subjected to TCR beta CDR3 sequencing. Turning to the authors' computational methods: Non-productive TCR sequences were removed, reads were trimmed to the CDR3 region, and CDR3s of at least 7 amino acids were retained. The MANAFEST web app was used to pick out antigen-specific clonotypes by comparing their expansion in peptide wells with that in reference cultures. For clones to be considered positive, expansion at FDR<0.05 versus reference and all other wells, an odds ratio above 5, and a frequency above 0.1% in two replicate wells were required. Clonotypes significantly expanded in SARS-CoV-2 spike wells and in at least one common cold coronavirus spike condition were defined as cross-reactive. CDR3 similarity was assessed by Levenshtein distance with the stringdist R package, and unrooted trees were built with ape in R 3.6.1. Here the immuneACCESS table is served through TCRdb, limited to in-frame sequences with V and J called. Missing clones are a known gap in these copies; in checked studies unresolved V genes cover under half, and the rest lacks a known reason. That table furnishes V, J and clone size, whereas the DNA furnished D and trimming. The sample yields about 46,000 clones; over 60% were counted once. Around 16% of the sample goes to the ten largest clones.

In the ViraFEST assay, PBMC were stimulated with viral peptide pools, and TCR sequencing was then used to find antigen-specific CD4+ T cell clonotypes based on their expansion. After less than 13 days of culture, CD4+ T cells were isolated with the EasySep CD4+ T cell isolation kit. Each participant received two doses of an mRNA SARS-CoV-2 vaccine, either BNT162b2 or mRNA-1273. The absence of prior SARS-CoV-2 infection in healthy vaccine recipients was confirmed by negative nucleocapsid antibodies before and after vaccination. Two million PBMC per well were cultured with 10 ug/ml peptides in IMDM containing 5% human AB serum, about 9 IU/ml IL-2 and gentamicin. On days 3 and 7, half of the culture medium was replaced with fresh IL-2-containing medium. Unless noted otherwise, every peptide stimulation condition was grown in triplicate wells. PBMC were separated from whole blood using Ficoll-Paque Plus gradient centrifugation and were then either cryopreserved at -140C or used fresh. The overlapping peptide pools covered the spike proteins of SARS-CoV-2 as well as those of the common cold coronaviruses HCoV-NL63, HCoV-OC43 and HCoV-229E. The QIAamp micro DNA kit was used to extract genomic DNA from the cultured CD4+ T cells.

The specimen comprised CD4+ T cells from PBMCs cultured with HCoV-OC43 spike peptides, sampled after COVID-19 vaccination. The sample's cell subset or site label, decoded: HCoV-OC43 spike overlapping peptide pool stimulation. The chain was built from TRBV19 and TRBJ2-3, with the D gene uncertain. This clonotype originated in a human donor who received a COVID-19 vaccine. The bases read TGTGCCAGTAGTATAGCAGGCAGCACAGATACGCAGTATTTT. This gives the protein CASSIAGSTDTQYF.